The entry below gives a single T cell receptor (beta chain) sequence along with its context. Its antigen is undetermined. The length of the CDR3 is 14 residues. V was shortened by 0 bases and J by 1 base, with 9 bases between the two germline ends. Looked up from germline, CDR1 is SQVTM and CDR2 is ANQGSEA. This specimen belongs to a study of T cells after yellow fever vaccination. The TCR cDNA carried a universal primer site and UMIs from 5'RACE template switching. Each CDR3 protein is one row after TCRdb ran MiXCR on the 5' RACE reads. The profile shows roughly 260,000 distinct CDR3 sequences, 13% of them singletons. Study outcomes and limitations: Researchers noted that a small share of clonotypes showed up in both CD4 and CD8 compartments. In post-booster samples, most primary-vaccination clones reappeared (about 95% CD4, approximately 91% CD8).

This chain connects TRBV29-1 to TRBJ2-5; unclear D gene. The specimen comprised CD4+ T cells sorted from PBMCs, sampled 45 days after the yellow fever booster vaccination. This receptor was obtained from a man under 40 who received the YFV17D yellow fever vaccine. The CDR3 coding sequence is TGCAGCGTTGAAGAGAGACGGAGCCAAGAGACCCAGTACTTC. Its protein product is CSVEERRSQETQYF.